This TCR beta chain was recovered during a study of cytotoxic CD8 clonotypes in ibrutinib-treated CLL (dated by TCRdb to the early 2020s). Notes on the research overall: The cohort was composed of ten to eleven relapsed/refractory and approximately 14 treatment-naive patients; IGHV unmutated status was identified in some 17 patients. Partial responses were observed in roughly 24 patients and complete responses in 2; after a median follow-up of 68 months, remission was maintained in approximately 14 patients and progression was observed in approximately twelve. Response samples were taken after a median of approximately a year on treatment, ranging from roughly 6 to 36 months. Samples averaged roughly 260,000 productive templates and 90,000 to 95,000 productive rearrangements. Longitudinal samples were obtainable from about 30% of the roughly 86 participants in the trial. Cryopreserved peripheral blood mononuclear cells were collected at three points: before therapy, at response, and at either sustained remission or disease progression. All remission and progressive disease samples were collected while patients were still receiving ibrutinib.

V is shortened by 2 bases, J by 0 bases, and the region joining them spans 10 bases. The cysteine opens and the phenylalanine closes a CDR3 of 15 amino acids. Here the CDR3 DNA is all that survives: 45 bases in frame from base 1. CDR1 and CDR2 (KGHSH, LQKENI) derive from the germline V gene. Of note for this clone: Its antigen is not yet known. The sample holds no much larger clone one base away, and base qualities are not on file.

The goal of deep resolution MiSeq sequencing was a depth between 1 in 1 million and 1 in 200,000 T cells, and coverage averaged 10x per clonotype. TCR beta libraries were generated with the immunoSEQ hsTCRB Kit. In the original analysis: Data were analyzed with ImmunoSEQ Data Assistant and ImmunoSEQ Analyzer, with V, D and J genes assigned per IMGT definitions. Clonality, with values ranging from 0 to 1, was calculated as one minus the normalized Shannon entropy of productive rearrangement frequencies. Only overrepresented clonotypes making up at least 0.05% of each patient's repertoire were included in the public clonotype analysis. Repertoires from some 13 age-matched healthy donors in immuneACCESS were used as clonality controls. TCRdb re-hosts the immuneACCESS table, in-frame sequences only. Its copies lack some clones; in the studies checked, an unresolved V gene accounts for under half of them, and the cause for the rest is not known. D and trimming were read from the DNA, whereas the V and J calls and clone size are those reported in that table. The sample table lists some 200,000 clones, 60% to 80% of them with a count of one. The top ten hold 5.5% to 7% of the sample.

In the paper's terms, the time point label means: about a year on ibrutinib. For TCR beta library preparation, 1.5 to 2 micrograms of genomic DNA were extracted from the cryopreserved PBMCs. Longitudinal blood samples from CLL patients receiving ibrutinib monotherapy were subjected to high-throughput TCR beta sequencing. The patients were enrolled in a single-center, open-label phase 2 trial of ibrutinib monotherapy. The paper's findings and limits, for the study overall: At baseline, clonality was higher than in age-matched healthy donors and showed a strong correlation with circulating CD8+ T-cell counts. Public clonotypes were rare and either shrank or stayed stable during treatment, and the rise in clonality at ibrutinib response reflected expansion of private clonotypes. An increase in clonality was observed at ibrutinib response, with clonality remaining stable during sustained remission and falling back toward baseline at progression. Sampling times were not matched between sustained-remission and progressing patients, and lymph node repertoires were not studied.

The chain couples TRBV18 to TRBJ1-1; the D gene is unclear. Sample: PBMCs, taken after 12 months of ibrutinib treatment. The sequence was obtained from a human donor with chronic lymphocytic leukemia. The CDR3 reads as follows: CASSPRAAMNTEAFF. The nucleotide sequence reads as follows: TGTGCCAGCTCACCAAGGGCAGCTATGAACACTGAAGCTTTCTTT.